A selection of T cell receptor beta chains follows, all from one sample in a study of T cell responses to AZD1222 COVID-19 vaccine. The protocol was immunoSEQ multiplex PCR, while the TCRdb copy is restricted to in-frame clones and leaves out a portion. This table has 110,000 to 150,000 clones, roughly 92% appearing once. Material: peripheral blood, obtained on day 0 of AZD1222 vaccination. The receptors stem from an adult in good health. Both conserved end residues are part of each CDR3. D genes are given only for firm matches. Only part of the rows carry a size: once, few, many, or a class if the clone is expanded.

V gene	J gene	D gene	clone size	CDR3 DNA	CDR3 protein
TRBV28	TRBJ2-7	-	-	TGTGCCAGTTCAATAGGGGCGAGGTACGAGCAGTACTTC	CASSIGARYEQYF
TRBV10-3	TRBJ2-7	-	-	TGTGCCATCAGGGAAAATTTACAGGGTGAGCAGTACTTC	CAIRENLQGEQYF
TRBV21-1	TRBJ2-7	-	-	TGTGCCAGCAGCAAAGGAGGTCCTGCGGGACTAGCGGGACCGTACGAGCAGTATTTC	CASSKGGPAGLAGPYEQYF
TRBV19	TRBJ2-3	-	-	TGTGCCAGTAGTCTCATTCAGGGGTACACAGATACGCAGTATTTT	CASSLIQGYTDTQYF
TRBV6-6	TRBJ2-3	-	-	TGTGCCAGCAGTTACGGGGGGCGGGTCGCCACAGATACGCAGTATTTT	CASSYGGRVATDTQYF
TRBV9	TRBJ2-3	-	once	TGTGCCAGCAGCGTAGCGCCGTGGACAGATACGCAGTATTTT	CASSVAPWTDTQYF
TRBV6-4	TRBJ2-7	-	once	TGTGCCAGCAGTGAAGGTCCGACCTACGAGCAGTACTTC	CASSEGPTYEQYF
TRBV27	TRBJ1-1	TRBD1	-	TGTGCCAGCAGTTTGACTACGGGACAGTTCCCTGAAGCTTTCTTT	CASSLTTGQFPEAFF
TRBV19	TRBJ2-7	-	-	TGTGCCAGTAGGCCGACAGTGACCTTCTCCTACGAGCAGTACTTC	CASRPTVTFSYEQYF
TRBV28	TRBJ2-4	TRBD1	-	TGTGCCAGCAGTTTAGACGGACTCCACAGGGGGCGAAAGGTCAAAAACATTCAGTACTTC	CASSLDGLHRGRKVKNIQYF
TRBV12-3/TRBV12-4	TRBJ1-2	TRBD1	-	TGTGCCAGCACACAGGGGGCCTACTATGGCTACACCTTC	CASTQGAYYGYTF
TRBV5-1	TRBJ2-3	-	few	TGCGCCAGCAGCTCGGGAGTCCGAACAGATACGCAGTATTTT	CASSSGVRTDTQYF
TRBV2	TRBJ1-2	-	-	TGTGCCAGCAGTGGTAGGGTAGGGAACTATGGCTACACCTTC	CASSGRVGNYGYTF
TRBV6-6	TRBJ2-3	-	-	TGTGCCAGCAGTTACCCATCGTCGGGAGTCACAGATACGCAGTATTTT	CASSYPSSGVTDTQYF